The following is a T cell receptor (beta chain) sequence with its context. The source of the sample is a study of cytomegalovirus exposure and HLA in healthy donors. A multiplex PCR was run with 60 Vbeta primers and 13 Jbeta primers. The assay was immunoSEQ multiplex PCR, and TCRdb's table has in-frame clones only and misses some. The sample contains approximately 110,000 clones, about 80% of which appear only once. The material sequenced was PBMCs. This receptor was identified in a woman under 30 in good health and CMV-seropositive.

CDR3 DNA sequence: TGCGCCAGCGGGGACAGTTACGAGCAGTACTTC. The encoded protein is CASGDSYEQYF. The chain employs TRBV5-1 and TRBJ2-7; 7 bases line up with TRBD1. V gave up 7 bases and J gave up 4 bases; unmatched junction bases: 2. Looked up from germline, CDR1 is SGHRS and CDR2 is YFSETQ. The CDR3 contains 11 residues.